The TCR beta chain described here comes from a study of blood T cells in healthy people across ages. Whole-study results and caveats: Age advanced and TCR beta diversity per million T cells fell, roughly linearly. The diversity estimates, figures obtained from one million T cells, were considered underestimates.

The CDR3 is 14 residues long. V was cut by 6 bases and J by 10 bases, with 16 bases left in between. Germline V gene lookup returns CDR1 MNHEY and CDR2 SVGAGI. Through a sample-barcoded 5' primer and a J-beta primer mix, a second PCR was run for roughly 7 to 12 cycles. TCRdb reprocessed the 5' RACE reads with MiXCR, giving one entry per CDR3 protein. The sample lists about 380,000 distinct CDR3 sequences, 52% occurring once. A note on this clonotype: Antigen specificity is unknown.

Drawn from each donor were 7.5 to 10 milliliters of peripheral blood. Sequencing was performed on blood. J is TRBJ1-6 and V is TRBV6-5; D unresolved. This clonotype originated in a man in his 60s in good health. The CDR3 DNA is TGTGCCAGCAGGCCTACCCTGGGGAGCTCACCCCTCCACTTT. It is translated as CASRPTLGSSPLHF.